One T cell receptor beta chain is described in this entry. What it recognizes is unknown. The data are from a study of cytomegalovirus exposure and HLA in healthy donors. The junction had 4 bases not matched to a gene; V was cut back by 4 bases and J by 4 bases. This CDR3 spans 14 amino acids. The germline CDR1 and CDR2 sequences are MGHRA and YSYEKL. Study results and limitations: In vitro checks showed that three CMV-associated chains really do target CMV antigens.

Primers included in the PCR were 60 Vbeta and 13 Jbeta primers. Some clones are missing from TCRdb's copy, which holds only in-frame ones; the method was immunoSEQ multiplex PCR. The sample lists tens of thousands of clones; roughly 77% were seen once. The chain couples TRBV4-1 to TRBJ2-3; 8 nucleotides line up with TRBD2. Source material: PBMCs. This sequence originates from a man in his thirties or forties in good health and CMV-seropositive. As DNA, the CDR3 is TGCGCCAGCAGCCTGGGACTAGAGTCAGATACGCAGTATTTT. Protein: CASSLGLESDTQYF.